These T cell receptor beta chains were read from a single sample in a study of blood T cell repertoires in COVID-19. Data came from immunoSEQ multiplex PCR; TCRdb stores just in-frame clones and leaves some out. Among 130,000 to 150,000 clones, roughly 90% were seen once, and the ten largest hold approximately 1.2%. Sequences were obtained from PBMCs or T cells enriched from blood (not recorded which). These receptors originate from a woman in her twenties or thirties with acute COVID-19. The CDR3 runs from the conserved cysteine through the conserved F or W. A D gene is named only where the DNA matches it firmly. For some rows the clone size is stated as once, few or many, or as a class when expanded; others skip it.

d_call	clone_size	v_call	j_call	cdr3_length	cdr3_nt	cdr3_aa
TRBD1	NA	TRBV12-3/TRBV12-4	TRBJ2-7	13	TGTGCCAGCAGTGACGGACAGGGCTACGAGCAGTACTTC	CASSDGQGYEQYF
TRBD2	NA	TRBV11-2	TRBJ2-3	15	TGTGCCAGCAGCTTCCGGGTGCGGGAGGCAGATACGCAGTATTTT	CASSFRVREADTQYF
TRBD2	many	TRBV7-8	TRBJ2-3	16	TGTGCCAGCAGCTTATGGGCGGGAGGGAGCACAGATACGCAGTATTTT	CASSLWAGGSTDTQYF
TRBD1	NA	TRBV28	TRBJ2-5	12	TGTGCCAGCGGGACAGGAAAAGAGACCCAGTACTTC	CASGTGKETQYF
NA	NA	TRBV5-8	TRBJ2-2	16	TGTGCCAGCAGCTTTTTTTCAGGGATTCGTACCGGGGAGCTGTTTTTT	CASSFFSGIRTGELFF
NA	NA	TRBV7-4	TRBJ1-5	17	TGTGCCAGCAGCTTCACCTGGACAAATAATAGCAATCAGCCCCAGCATTTT	CASSFTWTNNSNQPQHF
NA	NA	TRBV29-1	TRBJ1-4	14	TGCAGCGTTGAAGAGATTGGCGGCGGAGGAAAACTGTTTTTT	CSVEEIGGGGKLFF
NA	NA	TRBV30	TRBJ1-5	12	TGTGCCTGCAGGAGGGAAAATCAGCCCCAGCATTTT	CACRRENQPQHF
NA	NA	TRBV18	TRBJ1-5	18	TGTGCCAGCTCACCACGGCGGGGGATAGGGGATAGCAATCAGCCCCAGCATTTT	CASSPRRGIGDSNQPQHF
NA	NA	TRBV7-9	TRBJ2-5	16	TGTGCCAGCAGCTCCACGCCCTCTAATATCCAAGAGACCCAGTACTTC	CASSSTPSNIQETQYF
NA	NA	TRBV7-8	TRBJ1-2	13	TGTGCCAGCAGCTCCCGGGGTCTGTCTGGCTACACCTTC	CASSSRGLSGYTF
NA	NA	TRBV7-2	TRBJ2-7	13	TGTGCCAGCAGCTTAAAACCAGCGCACGAGCAGTACTTC	CASSLKPAHEQYF
NA	NA	TRBV7-9	TRBJ2-7	15	TGTGCCAGCAGTTTCCCGACGCAGGGAAGCTACGAGCAGTACTTC	CASSFPTQGSYEQYF
TRBD1	NA	TRBV19	TRBJ2-2	16	TGTGCCAGTGGGGAACTGGGACAGGGCAACACCGGGGAGCTGTTTTTT	CASGELGQGNTGELFF
NA	once	TRBV11-2	TRBJ2-3	18	TGTGCCAGCAGCTTAGAGACCTGGGGCCCACGGCGTGAAGATACGCAGTATTTT	CASSLETWGPRREDTQYF
TRBD1	NA	TRBV7-8	TRBJ2-1	15	TGTGCCAGCAGCCCCCCCGGACAGGGGTCCATTGGGCAGTTCTTC	CASSPPGQGSIGQFF
NA	few	TRBV2	TRBJ1-2	14	TGTGCCAGCAGTGAAGGCAGGGCTAACTATGGCTACACCTTC	CASSEGRANYGYTF
NA	NA	TRBV6-2/TRBV6-3	TRBJ1-2	13	TGTGCCAGCAGTTACTCACGGGACTATGGCTACACCTTC	CASSYSRDYGYTF